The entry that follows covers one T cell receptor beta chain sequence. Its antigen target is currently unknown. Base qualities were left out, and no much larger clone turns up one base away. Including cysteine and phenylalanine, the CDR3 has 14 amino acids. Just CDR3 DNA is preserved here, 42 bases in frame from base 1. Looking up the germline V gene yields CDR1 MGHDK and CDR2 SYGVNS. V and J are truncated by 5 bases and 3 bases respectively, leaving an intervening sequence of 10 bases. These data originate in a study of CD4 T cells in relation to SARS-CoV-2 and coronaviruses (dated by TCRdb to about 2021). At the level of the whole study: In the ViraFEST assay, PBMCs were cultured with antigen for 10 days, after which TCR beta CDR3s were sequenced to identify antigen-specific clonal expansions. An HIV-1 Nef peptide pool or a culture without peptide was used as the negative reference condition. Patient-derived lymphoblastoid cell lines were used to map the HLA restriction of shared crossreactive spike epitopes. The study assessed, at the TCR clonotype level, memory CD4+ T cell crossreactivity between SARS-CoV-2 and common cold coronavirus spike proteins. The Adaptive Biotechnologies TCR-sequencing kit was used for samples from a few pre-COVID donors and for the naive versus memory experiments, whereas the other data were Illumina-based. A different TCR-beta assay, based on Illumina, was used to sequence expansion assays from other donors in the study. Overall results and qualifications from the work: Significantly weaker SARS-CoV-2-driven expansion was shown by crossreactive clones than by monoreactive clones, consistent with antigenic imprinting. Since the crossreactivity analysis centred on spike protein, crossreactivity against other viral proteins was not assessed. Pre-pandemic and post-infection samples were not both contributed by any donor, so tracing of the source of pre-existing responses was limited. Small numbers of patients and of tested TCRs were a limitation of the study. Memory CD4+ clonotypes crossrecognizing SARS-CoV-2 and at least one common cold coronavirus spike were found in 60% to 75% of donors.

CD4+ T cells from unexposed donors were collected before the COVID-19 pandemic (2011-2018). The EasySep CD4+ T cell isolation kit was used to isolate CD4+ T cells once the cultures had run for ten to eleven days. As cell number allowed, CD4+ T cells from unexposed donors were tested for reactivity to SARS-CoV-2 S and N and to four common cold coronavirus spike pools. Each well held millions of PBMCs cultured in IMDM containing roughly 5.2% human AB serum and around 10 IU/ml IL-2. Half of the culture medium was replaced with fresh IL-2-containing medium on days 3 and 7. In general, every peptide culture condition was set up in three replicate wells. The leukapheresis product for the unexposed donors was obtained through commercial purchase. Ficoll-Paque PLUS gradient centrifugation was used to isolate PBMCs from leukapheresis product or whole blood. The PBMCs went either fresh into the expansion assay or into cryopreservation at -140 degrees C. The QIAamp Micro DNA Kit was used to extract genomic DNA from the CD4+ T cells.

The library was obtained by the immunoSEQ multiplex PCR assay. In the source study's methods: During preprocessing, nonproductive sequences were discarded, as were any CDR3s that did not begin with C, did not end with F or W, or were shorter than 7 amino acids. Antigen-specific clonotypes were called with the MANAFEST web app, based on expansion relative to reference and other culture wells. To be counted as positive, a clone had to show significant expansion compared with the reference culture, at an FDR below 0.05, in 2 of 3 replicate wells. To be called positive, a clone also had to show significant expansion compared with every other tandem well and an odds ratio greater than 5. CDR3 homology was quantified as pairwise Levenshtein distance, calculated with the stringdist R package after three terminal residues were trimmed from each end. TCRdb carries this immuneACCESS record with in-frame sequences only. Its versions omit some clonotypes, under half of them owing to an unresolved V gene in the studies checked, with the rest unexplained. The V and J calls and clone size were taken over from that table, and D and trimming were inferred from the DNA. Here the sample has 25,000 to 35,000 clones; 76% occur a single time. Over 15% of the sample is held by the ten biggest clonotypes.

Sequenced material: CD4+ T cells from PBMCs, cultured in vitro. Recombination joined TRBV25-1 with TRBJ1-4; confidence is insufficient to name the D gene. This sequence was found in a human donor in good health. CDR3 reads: CASSSGQPNEKLFF. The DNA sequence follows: TGTGCCAGCAGTTCCGGGCAACCTAATGAAAAACTGTTTTTT.